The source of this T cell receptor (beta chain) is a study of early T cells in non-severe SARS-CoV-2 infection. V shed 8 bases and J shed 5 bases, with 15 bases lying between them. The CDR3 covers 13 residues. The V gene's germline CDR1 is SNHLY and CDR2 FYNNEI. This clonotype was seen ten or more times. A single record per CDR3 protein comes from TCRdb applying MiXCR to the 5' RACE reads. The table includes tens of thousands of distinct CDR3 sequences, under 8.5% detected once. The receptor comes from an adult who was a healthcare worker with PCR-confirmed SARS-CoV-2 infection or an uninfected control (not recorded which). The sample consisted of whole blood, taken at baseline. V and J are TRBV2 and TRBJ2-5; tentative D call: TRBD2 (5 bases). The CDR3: CASGGKMGETQYF. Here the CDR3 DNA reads TGTGCCAGCGGAGGAAAAATGGGGGAGACCCAGTACTTC.